Below are 27 T cell receptor beta chains sequenced from a single sample in a study of PD-1 blockade in classical Hodgkin lymphoma. Only in-frame clones appear in the TCRdb table, and some are missing; sequencing was by immunoSEQ multiplex PCR. The sample lists tens of thousands of clones; around 68% were seen once. Each patient relapsed following autologous stem cell transplantation, and prior brentuximab vedotin exposure differed. The source was peripheral blood mononuclear cells (PBMCs), collected before the second cycle of nivolumab. All receptors derive from a human donor with classical Hodgkin lymphoma.

This clone was detected once. J is TRBJ2-7 and V is TRBV4-1; tentative D call: TRBD1 (6 bases). The CDR3 contains 17 residues. The germline gives CDR1 MGHRA, CDR2 YSYEKL. V was clipped by 6 bases and J by 6 bases, with 27 bases between them. The CDR3 loop is CASRIKGVGHYPCEQYF. The CDR3 region has the DNA TGCGCCAGCAGAATAAAGGGCGTGGGACACTACCCCTGCGAGCAGTACTTC.

This clone was detected a few times. Additional DNA sequences in this sample encode the identical CDR3. The chain links TRBV6-1 to TRBJ2-3; no firm D call. The length of the CDR3 is 13 residues. Deletions cut 7 bases from V and 1 base from J, with 9 bases between. Germline lookup yields CDR1 MNHNS and CDR2 SASEGT. CDR3 residues: CASNPKGTDTQYF. In DNA form, the CDR3 reads TGTGCCAGCAACCCAAAAGGCACAGATACGCAGTATTTT.

This chain joins TRBV4-3 and TRBJ2-1, with 10 bases aligning to TRBD2. Per germline, CDR1 LGHNA and CDR2 YSLEER. The junction had 7 bases not matched to a gene; V was cut back by 1 base and J by 4 bases. CDR3 length equals 17 residues. This chain's CDR3 is CASSQVILAGEYNEQFF. The CDR3 nucleotides are TGCGCCAGCAGCCAAGTAATCCTAGCGGGGGAATACAATGAGCAGTTCTTC.

The rearrangement joins TRBV5-1 to TRBJ1-1; TRBD1 aligns across 7 bases. The trim removed 4 bases at V and 4 bases at J, leaving 7 bases unmatched. Germline V gene data show CDR1 as SGHRS and CDR2 as YFSETQ. The CDR3 has 14 residues. DNA for the CDR3: TGCGCCAGCAGCAACAGGGGCAAGATCACTGAAGCTTTCTTT. Translation gives CASSNRGKITEAFF.

This clone came up a few times. This rearrangement joins TRBV28 to TRBJ1-2; no clear D gene. With 4 bases removed from V and 2 bases from J, the gap between germline ends came to 8 bases. The CDR3 has 13 amino acids. Looked up from germline, CDR1 is MDHEN and CDR2 is SYDVKM. The CDR3 bases are TGTGCCAGCAGTTCCGGGTCGAACTATGGCTACACCTTC. Protein sequence: CASSSGSNYGYTF.

The rearrangement links TRBV11-3 to TRBJ1-1; no firm D call. Germline values: CDR1 SGHNT, CDR2 YENEEA. The CDR3 has 13 residues. V lost 4 bases to trimming and J lost 1 base, with 7 bases between them. The CDR3, as DNA: TGTGCCAGCAGCTCCGGAGGGAACACTGAAGCTTTCTTT. Encoded protein: CASSSGGNTEAFF.

As for this clone: This sample also contains other DNA sequences that code for the same CDR3. V is TRBV30 and J is TRBJ1-5, with 7 bases matching TRBD1. Germline V gives CDR1 GTSNPN, CDR2 SVGIG (reference sequence). This CDR3 region has 16 residues. Losses at the gene ends were 3 bases for V and 3 bases for J; bases not matched to a gene: 11. The DNA for the CDR3 is TGTGCCTGGAGGACAGGGCCGATCTGCGCCAATCAGCCCCAGCATTTT. Its translation is CAWRTGPICANQPQHF.

The V gene is TRBV4-3, the J gene TRBJ2-7; the D gene is possibly TRBD2 (6 bases). CDR1 and CDR2 (germline): LGHNA, YSLEER. V was trimmed by 0 bases and J by 6 bases, leaving 15 bases between them. The CDR3 loop spans 15 amino acids. In DNA, the CDR3 is TGCGCCAGCAGCCAAGACAACTCAGGGAGGAGCGAGCAGTACTTC. Encoded protein: CASSQDNSGRSEQYF.

This chain joins TRBV6-5 and TRBJ1-2; D is uncertain. The length of the CDR3 is 10 residues. Germline V lookup: CDR1 MNHEY, CDR2 SVGAGI. V lost 8 bases and J 3 bases, leaving 4 bases between the germline ends. DNA for the CDR3: TGTGCCAGCTGGGACTATGGCTACACCTTC. Protein sequence: CASWDYGYTF.

This rearrangement joins TRBV28 to TRBJ1-2, with D perhaps matching TRBD1 (5 bases). From germline, CDR1 is MDHEN and CDR2 SYDVKM. The V gene lost 5 bases and the J gene lost 5 bases, with 15 bases spanning the gap. The CDR3 sequence is 14 residues long. CDR3 sequence: CASSSTGTGYGYTF. The CDR3 bases are TGTGCCAGCAGTAGTACCGGGACGGGTTATGGCTACACCTTC.

The CDR3 DNA is TGCAGCGTCCAATGGACTAGCGGGGACGAGCAGTACTTC. Translated: CSVQWTSGDEQYF. The chain combines TRBV29-1 with TRBJ2-7; 12 nucleotides align to TRBD2. V dropped 6 bases and J dropped 5; count of bases not matched to a gene: 5. The V gene's germline CDR1 is SQVTM and CDR2 ANQGSEA. This CDR3 contains 13 residues.

This chain uses TRBV10-3 with TRBJ2-7, with 10 bases identical to TRBD1. CDR3 length: 15 residues. Germline V CDR1 and CDR2: ENHRY, SYGVKD. J lost 4 bases, V lost 0 bases, and 3 bases had no gene match. CDR3 residues: CAISESGTGDYEQYF. CDR3 in DNA: TGTGCCATCAGTGAGTCCGGGACAGGGGATTACGAGCAGTACTTC.

The rearrangement joins TRBV19 to TRBJ2-1, with D maybe TRBD2 (7 bases). This CDR3 is built from 17 residues. CDR1 and CDR2 (germline): LNHDA, SQIVND (reference sequence). The V end lost 3 bases, the J end lost 7 bases, and 22 bases lay between the germline ends. CDR3 protein: CASSIGVRGLFANEQFF. The CDR3 DNA sequence: TGTGCCAGTAGTATCGGGGTGCGGGGGCTGTTCGCTAATGAGCAGTTCTTC.

The gene calls are TRBV7-8 and TRBJ1-3; D might be TRBD1 (5 bases). V shed 2 bases and J shed 4 bases, with 18 bases lying between them. The CDR3 totals 17 residues. Looked up from germline, CDR1 is SGHVS and CDR2 is FQNEAQ. The CDR3 sequence: CASSLRVGTGSGNTIYF. CDR3 coding DNA: TGTGCCAGCAGCTTAAGGGTCGGAACAGGCTCAGGAAACACCATATATTTT.

The chain links TRBV27 to TRBJ2-7, with D maybe TRBD1 (6 bases). The V gene lost 6 bases and the J gene lost 6 bases, with 18 bases spanning the gap. Germline V lookup: CDR1 MNHEY, CDR2 SMNVEV (reference sequence). The CDR3 is 14 amino acids. The CDR3 coding sequence is TGTGCCAGCAGGAGAGGGGGATCCTCTTCCGAGCAGTACTTC. Translation: CASRRGGSSSEQYF.

This clone was counted between two and nine times. The chain recombines TRBV4-2 with TRBJ2-3; TRBD2 matches 11 bases. CDR1 is LGHNA and CDR2 is YNFKEQ in the germline V gene. The V and J ends lost 0 bases and 4 bases, in that order; junction bases with no gene match: 3. This CDR3 comprises 16 residues. CDR3 DNA sequence: TGTGCCAGCAGCCAAGATAGCGGGGGGGGCCCAGATACGCAGTATTTT. Translation: CASSQDSGGGPDTQYF.

The CDR3 DNA follows: TGTGCCAGCAGCCGCCTGCGGGACGGGGATAGCAATCAGCCCCAGCATTTT. The encoded protein is CASSRLRDGDSNQPQHF. The chain recombines TRBV28 with TRBJ1-5, with D possibly being TRBD1 (5 bases). CDR1 MDHEN and CDR2 SYDVKM come from the germline V gene. CDR3 size: 17 residues. Trimming took off 6 bases at V and 0 bases at J, with 18 bases between the two ends.

The rearrangement uses TRBV28 and TRBJ2-7; 7 bases align to TRBD1. Unmatched junction bases numbered 13, after V lost 11 bases and J lost 3 bases. Germline-derived CDR1 and CDR2 are MDHEN and SYDVKM. This CDR3 has 14 amino acids. Written as DNA, the CDR3 is TGTGCCGTAAATGACAGGGAGTTAGTCTACGAGCAGTACTTC. Protein product: CAVNDRELVYEQYF.

V usage is TRBV5-8 and J usage is TRBJ1-1, with D perhaps TRBD1 (5 bases). Germline assignment: CDR1 SGHTS and CDR2 YDEGEE. The V end was cut by 0 bases, the J end by 6 bases, with 18 bases between. The CDR3 contains 16 residues. CDR3 in DNA: TGTGCCAGCAGCTTGGGGCCCGAGAGGCGGGGGGCTGAAGCTTTCTTT. Translating gives CASSLGPERRGAEAFF. The complete variable domain, with remaining parts taken from reference TRBV5-8 and TRBJ1-1, reads EAGVTQSPTHLIKTRGQQATLRCSPISGHTSVYWYQQALGLGLQFLLWYDEGEERNRGNFPPRFSGRQFPNYSSELNVNALELEDSALYLCASSLGPERRGAEAFFGQGTRLTVV.

The CDR3 loop reads CASSLGVGVEQYF. CDR3 DNA sequence: TGTGCCAGCAGCTTAGGTGTAGGGGTCGAGCAGTACTTC. The genes are TRBV7-2 and TRBJ2-7; a possible D gene is TRBD1 (5 bases). The CDR3 loop spans 13 amino acids. Germline values: CDR1 SGHTA, CDR2 FQGNSA. V lost 1 base, J lost 6 bases, and 10 bases lay in between.

In this sample, this clone turned up a few times. This chain uses TRBV6-1 with TRBJ1-2, with a weak D call TRBD1 (6 bases). From germline, CDR1 is MNHNS and CDR2 SASEGT. This CDR3 spans 15 amino acids. V lost 4 bases, J lost 4 bases, and 16 bases lay in between. The CDR3 DNA reads as TGTGCCAGCAGTGCCCCCGACAGGCTTCGCTATGGCTACACCTTC. As protein: CASSAPDRLRYGYTF.

This clone was counted a single time. This rearrangement joins TRBV2 to TRBJ1-2, with D perhaps matching TRBD1 (5 bases). V gave up 6 bases and J gave up 3 bases, with 8 bases separating them. CDR1 is SNHLY, CDR2 FYNNEI, per germline. CDR3 length equals 12 residues. The CDR3 coding sequence is TGTGCCAGCAGGGGGCTTCACTATGGCTACACCTTC. Translating it yields CASRGLHYGYTF.

CDR3 in amino acids: CASSRLGGRNTEAFF. For the CDR3, the DNA is TGCGCCAGCAGCCGCCTCGGGGGCCGGAACACTGAAGCTTTCTTT. V gene TRBV5-1 combines with J gene TRBJ1-1; TRBD1 might be the D (6 bases). The CDR3 extends over 15 amino acids. Per germline, CDR1 SGHRS and CDR2 YFSETQ. Trimming cost V 4 bases and J 1 base, with 14 bases left between them. The variable domain in full, completed from reference TRBV5-1 and TRBJ1-1, reads KAGVTQTPRYLIKTRGQQVTLSCSPISGHRSVSWYQQTPGQGLQFLFEYFSETQRNKGNFPGRFSGRQFSNSRSEMNVSTLELGDSALYLCASSRLGGRNTEAFFGQGTRLTVV.

The V call is TRBV6-6, the J call TRBJ2-2, with D perhaps TRBD1 (6 bases). CDR3 length: 14 residues. The V gene lost 7 bases and the J gene lost 0 bases, with 9 bases spanning the gap. Germline CDR1 reads MNHNY; CDR2 reads SVGAGI (reference sequence). CDR3 bases: TGTGCCAGCAAAGGACAGTCGAACACCGGGGAGCTGTTTTTT. Its protein product is CASKGQSNTGELFF.

This clone has a handful of counts. The genes are TRBV6-6 and TRBJ1-5, with 7 bases identical to TRBD1. Trimming removed 2 bases from V and 4 bases from J; junction bases left unmatched: 8. CDR1 MNHNY and CDR2 SVGAGI come from the germline V gene (reference sequence). The CDR3 sequence is 16 residues long. The CDR3 sequence: CASSYATGNENQPQHF. In DNA, the CDR3 is TGTGCCAGCAGTTACGCGACAGGGAATGAAAATCAGCCCCAGCATTTT.

This clone was seen only a few times. The chain employs TRBV6-5 and TRBJ2-2; TRBD2 is a possible D gene (6 bases). Germline CDR1 and CDR2: MNHEY and SVGAGI. This CDR3 is 13 amino acids long. Trimming removed 6 bases at V and 8 bases at J, with 13 bases between. Here the CDR3 DNA reads TGTGCCAGCAGCCAGACGACTAGGGGGGAGCTGTTTTTT. It specifies CASSQTTRGELFF.

The V gene is TRBV6-8, the J gene TRBJ1-6; weak D call: TRBD1 (6 bases). This CDR3 spans 16 amino acids. Trimming pared 4 bases from V and 9 bases from J, leaving 19 bases between. CDR1 and CDR2 from the germline V gene are MNHGY and SAAAGT. The CDR3 reads CASSSGEGDIVSPLHF. DNA of the CDR3: TGTGCCAGCAGTTCAGGGGAGGGGGATATCGTTTCACCCCTCCACTTT.